This TCR beta chain was documented in a study of human T cells and chemical hapten exposure. Study context: A patient group, mainly female, showed alopecia areata, totalis or universalis.

This clonotype has more than one count but fewer than ten. Its antigen is as yet unknown. The CDR3 spans 15 residues. V dropped 3 bases and J dropped 0 bases, with 9 bases sitting between them. Germline-derived CDR1 and CDR2 are LNHDA and SQIVND (reference sequence). Regarding time point: pre-sensitization, week 0. As to treatment: therapeutic diphenylcyclopropenone sensitization with weekly scalp DPC. Individual cDNA molecules each carried unique molecular identifiers attached by the library. TCRdb used MiXCR to reprocess the RACE reads, holding one entry per CDR3 protein. This sample has tens of thousands of distinct CDR3 sequences, with about 14% found just once. Study conclusions and caveats: Large CDR3 similarity clusters arose significantly more often from expanded TCRs than from controls.

Specimen: whole blood, collected in connection with sensitization to the hapten diphenylcyclopropenone (DPC). V and J are TRBV19 and TRBJ1-5; D ambiguous. The source of this sequence is a woman between 45 and 65 years old with alopecia areata. Some clones in this sample may be carry-over from other donors' samples. CDR3 sequence reads: CASSIDVDSNQPQHF. Here the CDR3 DNA reads TGTGCCAGTAGTATCGACGTGGATAGCAATCAGCCCCAGCATTTT.